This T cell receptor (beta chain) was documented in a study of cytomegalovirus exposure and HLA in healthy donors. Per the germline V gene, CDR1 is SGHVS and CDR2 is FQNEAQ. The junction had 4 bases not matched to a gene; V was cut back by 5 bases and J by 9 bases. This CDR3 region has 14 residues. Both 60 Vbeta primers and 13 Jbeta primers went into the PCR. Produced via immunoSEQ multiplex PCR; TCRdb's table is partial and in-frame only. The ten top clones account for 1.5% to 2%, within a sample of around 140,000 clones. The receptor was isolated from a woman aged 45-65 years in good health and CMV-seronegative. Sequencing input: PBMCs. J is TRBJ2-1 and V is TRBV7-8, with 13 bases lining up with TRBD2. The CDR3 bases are TGTGCCAGCAGCCTTGGGACTAGCGGGATTGAGCAGTTCTTC. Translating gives CASSLGTSGIEQFF.